This TCR beta chain was recorded in a study of T-cell reconstitution after alpha-beta-depleted transplantation in children. Study observations and caveats: After transplant, at about two months, alpha-beta T cells were reportedly derived from several hundred expanded graft clones. By one year post-transplant, T-cell counts and diversity largely arose from T cells that were newly produced. Certain patients had high TCRbeta diversity at day 60, and it came from recipient T cells and thymic progenitors that survived.

Note on this clonotype: The target antigen is unknown.

As it was prepared, the TCRbeta library received unique molecular identifiers. TCRdb re-called the PCR reads with MiXCR, one entry per CDR3 protein. The sample consists of a few hundred thousand distinct CDR3 sequences, 43% of them appearing once. Germline loops: CDR1 DFQATT, CDR2 SNEGSKA (reference sequence). V lost 4 bases and J lost 3; bases outside the gene matches: 8. The CDR3 is 14 amino acids. The clonotype was recovered from a girl aged 2 to 9 with aplastic anemia, due to receive a stem cell transplant. Source: PBMCs, taken before TCRalphabeta/CD19-depleted stem cell transplant. The V call is TRBV20-1, the J call TRBJ2-7, with 8 bases identical to TRBD2. The CDR3 loop reads CSATPLRGGYEQYF. Written as DNA, the CDR3 is TGCAGTGCTACGCCTCTACGGGGGGGCTACGAGCAGTACTTC.